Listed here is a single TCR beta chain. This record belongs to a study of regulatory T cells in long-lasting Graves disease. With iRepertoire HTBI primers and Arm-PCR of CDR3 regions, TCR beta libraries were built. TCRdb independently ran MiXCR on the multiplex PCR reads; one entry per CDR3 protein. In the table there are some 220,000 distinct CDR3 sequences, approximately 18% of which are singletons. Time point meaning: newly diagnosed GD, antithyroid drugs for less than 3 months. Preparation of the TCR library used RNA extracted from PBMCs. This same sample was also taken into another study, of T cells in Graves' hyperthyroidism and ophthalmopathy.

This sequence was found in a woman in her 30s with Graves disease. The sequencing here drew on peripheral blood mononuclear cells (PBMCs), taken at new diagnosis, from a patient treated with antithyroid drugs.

The CDR3 coding sequence is TGTGCCAGCAGCTTGACAGGTCCCGGGGAGCAGTACTTC. As protein: CASSLTGPGEQYF. The chain combines TRBV5-5 with TRBJ2-7; possibly TRBD1 for D (5 bases). V was clipped by 1 base and J by 7 bases, with 12 bases between them. This CDR3 has 13 residues. The germline V gene has CDR1 SGHKS and CDR2 YYEKEE (reference sequence).